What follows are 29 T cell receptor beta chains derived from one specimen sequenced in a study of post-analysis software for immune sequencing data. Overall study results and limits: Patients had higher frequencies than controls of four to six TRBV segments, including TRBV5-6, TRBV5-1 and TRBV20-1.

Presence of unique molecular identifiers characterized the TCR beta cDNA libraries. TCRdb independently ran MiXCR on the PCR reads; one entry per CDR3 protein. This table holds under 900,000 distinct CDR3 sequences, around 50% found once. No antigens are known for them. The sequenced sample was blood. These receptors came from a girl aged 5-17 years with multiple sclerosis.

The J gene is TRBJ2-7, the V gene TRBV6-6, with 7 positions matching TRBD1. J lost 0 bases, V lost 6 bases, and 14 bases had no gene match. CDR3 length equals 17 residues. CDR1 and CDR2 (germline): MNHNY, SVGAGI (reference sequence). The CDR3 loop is CASRVLSPGTASYEQYF. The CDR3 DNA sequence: TGTGCCAGCAGAGTCCTTTCCCCGGGGACAGCCTCCTACGAGCAGTACTTC.

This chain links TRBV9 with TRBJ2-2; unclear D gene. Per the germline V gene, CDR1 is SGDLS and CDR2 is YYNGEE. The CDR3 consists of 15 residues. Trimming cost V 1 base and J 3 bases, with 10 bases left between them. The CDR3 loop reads CASSVSQKYTGELFF. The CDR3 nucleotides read TGTGCCAGCAGCGTAAGCCAGAAATACACCGGGGAGCTGTTTTTT.

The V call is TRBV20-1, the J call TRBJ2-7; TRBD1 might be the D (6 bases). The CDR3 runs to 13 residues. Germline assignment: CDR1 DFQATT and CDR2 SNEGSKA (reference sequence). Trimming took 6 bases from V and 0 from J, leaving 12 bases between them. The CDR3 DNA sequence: TGCAGTGCCCCTAGGGACACCTCCTACGAGCAGTACTTC. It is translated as CSAPRDTSYEQYF.

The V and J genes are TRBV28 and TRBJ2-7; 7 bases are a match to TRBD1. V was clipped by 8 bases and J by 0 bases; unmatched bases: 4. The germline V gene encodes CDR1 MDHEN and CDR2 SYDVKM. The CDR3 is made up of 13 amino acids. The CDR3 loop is CASQSGGSYEQYF. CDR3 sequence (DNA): TGTGCCAGCCAGTCAGGGGGCTCCTACGAGCAGTACTTC.

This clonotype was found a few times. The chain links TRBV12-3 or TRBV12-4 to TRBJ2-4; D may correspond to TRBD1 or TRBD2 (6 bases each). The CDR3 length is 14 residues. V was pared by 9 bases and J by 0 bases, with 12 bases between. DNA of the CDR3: TGTGCCAGGGTTCGGGGGCCAGCCAAAAACATTCAGTACTTC. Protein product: CARVRGPAKNIQYF.

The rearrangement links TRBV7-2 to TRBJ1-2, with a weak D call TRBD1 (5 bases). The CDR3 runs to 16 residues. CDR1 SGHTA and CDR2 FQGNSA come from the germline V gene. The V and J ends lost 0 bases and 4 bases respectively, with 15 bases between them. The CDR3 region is CASSLASKVQGYGYTF. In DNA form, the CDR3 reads TGTGCCAGCAGCTTAGCATCTAAGGTGCAGGGCTATGGCTACACCTTC.

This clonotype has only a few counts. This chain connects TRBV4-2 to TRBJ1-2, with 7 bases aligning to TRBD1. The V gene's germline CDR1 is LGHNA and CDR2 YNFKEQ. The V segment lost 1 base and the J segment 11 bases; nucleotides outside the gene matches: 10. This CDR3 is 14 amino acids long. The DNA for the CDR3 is TGTGCCAGCAGCCAAGGGGGACAGCCTGTCGGATACACCTTC. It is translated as CASSQGGQPVGYTF.

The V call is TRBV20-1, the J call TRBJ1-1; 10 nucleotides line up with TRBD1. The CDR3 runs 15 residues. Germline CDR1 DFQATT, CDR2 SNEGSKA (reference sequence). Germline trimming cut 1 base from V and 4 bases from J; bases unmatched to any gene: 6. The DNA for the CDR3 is TGCAGTGCTAGAGGGGACAGGGGATCGGGCACTGAAGCTTTCTTT. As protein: CSARGDRGSGTEAFF.

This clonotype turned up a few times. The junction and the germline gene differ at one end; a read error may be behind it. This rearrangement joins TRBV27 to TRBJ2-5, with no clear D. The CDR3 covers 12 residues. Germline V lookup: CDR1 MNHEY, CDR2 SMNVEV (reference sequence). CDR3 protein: CASSSHQETQYF. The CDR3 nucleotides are TGTGCTAGCAGCTCCCACCAAGAGACCCAGTACTTC.

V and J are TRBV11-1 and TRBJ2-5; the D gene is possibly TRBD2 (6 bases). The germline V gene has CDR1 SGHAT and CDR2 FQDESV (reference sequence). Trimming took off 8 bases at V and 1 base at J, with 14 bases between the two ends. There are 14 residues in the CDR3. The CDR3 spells CASGPGTVQETQYF. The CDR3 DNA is TGTGCCAGCGGCCCCGGGACTGTCCAAGAGACCCAGTACTTC.

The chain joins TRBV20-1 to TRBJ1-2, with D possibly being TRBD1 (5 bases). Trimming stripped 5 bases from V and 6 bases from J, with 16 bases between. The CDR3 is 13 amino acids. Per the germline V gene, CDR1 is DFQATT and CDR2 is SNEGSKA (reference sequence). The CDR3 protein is CSAPPGAGHGYTF. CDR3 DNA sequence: TGCAGTGCTCCACCTGGGGCAGGCCATGGCTACACCTTC.

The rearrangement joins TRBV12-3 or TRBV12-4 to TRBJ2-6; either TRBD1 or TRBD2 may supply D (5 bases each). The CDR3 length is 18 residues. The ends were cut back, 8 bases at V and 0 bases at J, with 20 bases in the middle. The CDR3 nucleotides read TGTGCCAGCGGGGGATGGGGCGGAAAGCCCTCTGGGGCCAACGTCCTGACTTTC. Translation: CASGGWGGKPSGANVLTF.

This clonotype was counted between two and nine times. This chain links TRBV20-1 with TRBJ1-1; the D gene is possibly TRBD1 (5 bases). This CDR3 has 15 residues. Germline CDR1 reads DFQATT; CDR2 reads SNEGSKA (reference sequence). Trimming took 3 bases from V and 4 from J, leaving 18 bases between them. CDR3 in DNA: TGCAGTGCTAGGCCCGGGGGTCGCGGGCCCACTGAAGCTTTCTTT. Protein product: CSARPGGRGPTEAFF.

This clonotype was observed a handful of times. For the CDR3, the DNA is TGCGCCAGCAGCTCTTCTAGCGGGAGGGGTAATGAGCAGTTCTTC. Translated, it gives CASSSSSGRGNEQFF. The chain recombines TRBV5-1 with TRBJ2-1; 12 nucleotides match TRBD2. CDR1 is SGHRS, CDR2 YFSETQ, per germline. There are 15 residues in the CDR3. Unmatched junction bases numbered 5, after V lost 3 bases and J lost 7 bases.

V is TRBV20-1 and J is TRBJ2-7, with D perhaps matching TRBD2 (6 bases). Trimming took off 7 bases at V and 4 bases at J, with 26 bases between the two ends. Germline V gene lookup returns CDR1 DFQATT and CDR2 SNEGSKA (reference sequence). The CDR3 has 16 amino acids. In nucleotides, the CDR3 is TGCAGTGTGCCCTCCTTCCACTTACTAAGCGGGTACGAGCAGTACTTC. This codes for CSVPSFHLLSGYEQYF.

The CDR3: CATSTESSEQYF. The CDR3, as DNA: TGTGCCACCAGCACTGAAAGCTCCGAGCAGTACTTC. V and J are TRBV15 and TRBJ2-5; D is ambiguous. The J call may be wrong; the DNA end is better matched by TRBJ2-7. CDR1 is LNHNV and CDR2 is YYDKDF in the germline V gene (reference sequence). This CDR3 region has 12 residues.

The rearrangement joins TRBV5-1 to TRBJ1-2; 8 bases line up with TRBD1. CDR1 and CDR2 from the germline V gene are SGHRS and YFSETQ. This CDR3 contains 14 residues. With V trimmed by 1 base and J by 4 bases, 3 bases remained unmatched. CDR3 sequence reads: CASSLNRGSYGYTF. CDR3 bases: TGCGCCAGCAGCTTGAACAGGGGGTCCTATGGCTACACCTTC.

CDR3 sequence: CASSHRGGGSEKLFF. CDR3 DNA: TGTGCCAGCAGCCACAGGGGCGGCGGAAGCGAAAAACTGTTTTTT. This chain uses TRBV6-5 with TRBJ1-4; TRBD1 matches 7 bases. With V trimmed by 6 bases and J by 8 bases, 12 bases remained unmatched. CDR3 length: 15 residues. Germline V gene lookup returns CDR1 MNHEY and CDR2 SVGAGI.

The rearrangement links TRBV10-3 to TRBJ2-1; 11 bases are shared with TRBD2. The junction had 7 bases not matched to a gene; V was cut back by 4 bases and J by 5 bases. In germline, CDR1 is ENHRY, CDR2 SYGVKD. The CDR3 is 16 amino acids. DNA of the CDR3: TGTGCCATCAGTGTTTCTAGCGGGGGGAGAGACAATGAGCAGTTCTTC. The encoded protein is CAISVSSGGRDNEQFF.

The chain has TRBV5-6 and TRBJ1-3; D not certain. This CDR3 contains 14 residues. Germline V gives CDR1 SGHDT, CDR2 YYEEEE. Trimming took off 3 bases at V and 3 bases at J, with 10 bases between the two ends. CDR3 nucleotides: TGTGCCAGCAGCTCCCCCGGCGGTGGAAACACCATATATTTT. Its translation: CASSSPGGGNTIYF.

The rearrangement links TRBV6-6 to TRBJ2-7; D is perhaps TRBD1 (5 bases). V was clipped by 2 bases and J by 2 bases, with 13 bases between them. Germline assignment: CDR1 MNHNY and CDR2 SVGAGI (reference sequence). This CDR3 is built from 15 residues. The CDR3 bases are TGTGCCAGCAGTTACCACGACAGTCAAACCTACGAGCAGTACTTC. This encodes CASSYHDSQTYEQYF.

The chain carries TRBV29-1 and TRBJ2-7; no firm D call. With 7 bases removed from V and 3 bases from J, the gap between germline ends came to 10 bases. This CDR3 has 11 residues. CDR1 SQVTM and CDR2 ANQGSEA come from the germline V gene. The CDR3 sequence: CSALWGYEQYF. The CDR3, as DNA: TGCAGCGCCCTTTGGGGCTACGAGCAGTACTTC.

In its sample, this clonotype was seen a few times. This CDR3 reads CASSFPGTNYGYTF. Here the CDR3 DNA reads TGTGCCAGCAGCTTTCCCGGAACCAACTATGGCTACACCTTC. This rearrangement joins TRBV5-5 to TRBJ1-2; no firm D call. Germline assignment: CDR1 SGHKS and CDR2 YYEKEE (reference sequence). The ends were cut back, 2 bases at V and 2 bases at J, with 10 bases in the middle. The CDR3 totals 14 residues. Complete variable domain (other parts from reference TRBV5-5 and TRBJ1-2): DAGVTQSPTHLIKTRGQQVTLRCSPISGHKSVSWYQQVLGQGPQFIFQYYEKEERGRGNFPDRFSARQFPNYSSELNVNALLLGDSALYLCASSFPGTNYGYTFGSGTRLTVV.

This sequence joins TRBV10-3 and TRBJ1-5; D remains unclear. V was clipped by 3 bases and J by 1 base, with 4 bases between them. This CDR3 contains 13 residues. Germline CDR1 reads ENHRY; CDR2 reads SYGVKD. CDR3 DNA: TGTGCCATCAGTGAAATGAGCAATCAGCCCCAGCATTTT. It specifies CAISEMSNQPQHF.

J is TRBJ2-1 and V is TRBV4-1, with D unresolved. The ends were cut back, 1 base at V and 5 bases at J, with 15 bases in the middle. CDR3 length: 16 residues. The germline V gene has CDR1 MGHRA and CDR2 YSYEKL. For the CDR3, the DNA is TGCGCCAGCAGCCAAGTTCAAGTGGCTCTCCACAATGAGCAGTTCTTC. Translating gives CASSQVQVALHNEQFF.

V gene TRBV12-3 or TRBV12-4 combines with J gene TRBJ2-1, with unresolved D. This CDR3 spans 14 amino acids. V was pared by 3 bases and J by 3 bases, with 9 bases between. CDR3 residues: CASSFPPNYNEQFF. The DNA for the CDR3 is TGTGCCAGCAGTTTCCCTCCGAACTACAATGAGCAGTTCTTC.

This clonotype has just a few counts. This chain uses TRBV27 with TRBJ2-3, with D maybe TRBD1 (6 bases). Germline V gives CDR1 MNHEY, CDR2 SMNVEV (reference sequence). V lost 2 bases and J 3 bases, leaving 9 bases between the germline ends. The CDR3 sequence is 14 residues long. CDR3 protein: CASSLNRATDTQYF. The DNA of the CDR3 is TGTGCCAGCAGTTTAAACAGGGCTACAGATACGCAGTATTTT.

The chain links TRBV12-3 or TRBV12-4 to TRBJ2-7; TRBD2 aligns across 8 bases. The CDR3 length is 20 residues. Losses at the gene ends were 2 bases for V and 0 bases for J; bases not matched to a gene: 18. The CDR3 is CASSLIGPGVAGFVSYEQYF. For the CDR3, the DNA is TGTGCCAGCAGTTTAATAGGTCCCGGAGTAGCGGGGTTCGTCTCCTACGAGCAGTACTTC.

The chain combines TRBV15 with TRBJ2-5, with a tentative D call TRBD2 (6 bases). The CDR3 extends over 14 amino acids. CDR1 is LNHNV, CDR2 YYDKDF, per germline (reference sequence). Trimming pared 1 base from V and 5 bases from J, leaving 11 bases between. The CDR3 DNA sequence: TGTGCCACCAGCAGAGGAGGAGGGGACGAGACCCAGTACTTC. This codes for CATSRGGGDETQYF. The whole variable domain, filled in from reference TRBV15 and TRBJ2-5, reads DAMVIQNPRYQVTQFGKPVTLSCSQTLNHNVMYWYQQKSSQAPKLLFHYYDKDFNNEADTPDNFQSRRPNTSFCFLDIRSPGLGDTAMYLCATSRGGGDETQYFGPGTRLLVL.